This T cell receptor (beta chain) was obtained from a study of technical replicates of blood from several donors. V shed 2 bases and J shed 4 bases, with 11 bases lying between them. The CDR3 is 14 residues long. Germline loops: CDR1 SGHRS, CDR2 YFSETQ. Data came from immunoSEQ multiplex PCR; TCRdb stores just in-frame clones and leaves some out. The table lists about 88,000 clones, less than 95% of them singletons. The sequence derives from a human donor in good health. The source material was T cells isolated from PBMCs. J is TRBJ2-3 and V is TRBV5-1, with D possibly being TRBD1 (6 bases). CDR3 protein: CASSLTGSSDTQYF. CDR3 nucleotide sequence: TGCGCCAGCAGCTTAACAGGGTCATCAGATACGCAGTATTTT. The full variable domain, rest sourced from reference TRBV5-1 and TRBJ2-3, is KAGVTQTPRYLIKTRGQQVTLSCSPISGHRSVSWYQQTPGQGLQFLFEYFSETQRNKGNFPGRFSGRQFSNSRSEMNVSTLELGDSALYLCASSLTGSSDTQYFGPGTRLTVL.